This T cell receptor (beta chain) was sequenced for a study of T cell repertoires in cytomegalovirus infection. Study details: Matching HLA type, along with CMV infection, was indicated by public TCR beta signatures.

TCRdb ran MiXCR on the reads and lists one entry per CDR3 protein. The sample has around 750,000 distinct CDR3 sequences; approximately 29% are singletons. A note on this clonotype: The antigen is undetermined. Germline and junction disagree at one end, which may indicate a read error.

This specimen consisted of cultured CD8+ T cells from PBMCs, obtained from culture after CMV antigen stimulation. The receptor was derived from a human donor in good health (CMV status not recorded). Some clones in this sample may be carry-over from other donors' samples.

The CDR3 reads CTSSLLDTQETQYF. As DNA, the CDR3 is TGTACCAGCAGTTTATTGGACACCCAAGAGACCCAGTACTTC. The V and J genes are TRBV12-3 or TRBV12-4 and TRBJ2-5, with D possibly TRBD1 on 5 matching bases. The CDR3 has 14 residues.